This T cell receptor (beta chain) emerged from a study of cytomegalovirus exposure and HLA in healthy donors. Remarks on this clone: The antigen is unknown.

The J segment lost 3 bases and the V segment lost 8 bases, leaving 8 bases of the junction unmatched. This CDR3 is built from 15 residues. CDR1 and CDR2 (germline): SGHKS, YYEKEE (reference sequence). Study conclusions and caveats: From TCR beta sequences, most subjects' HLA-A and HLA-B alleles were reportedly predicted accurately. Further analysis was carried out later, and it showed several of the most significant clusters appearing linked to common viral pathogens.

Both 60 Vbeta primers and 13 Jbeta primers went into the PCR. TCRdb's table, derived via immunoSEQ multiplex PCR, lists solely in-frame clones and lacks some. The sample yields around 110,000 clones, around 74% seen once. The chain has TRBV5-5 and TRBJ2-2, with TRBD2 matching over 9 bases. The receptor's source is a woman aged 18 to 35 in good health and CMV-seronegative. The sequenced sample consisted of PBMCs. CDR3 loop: CASSGGALDTGELFF. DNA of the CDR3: TGTGCCAGTAGCGGGGGCGCTTTGGACACCGGGGAGCTGTTTTTT.